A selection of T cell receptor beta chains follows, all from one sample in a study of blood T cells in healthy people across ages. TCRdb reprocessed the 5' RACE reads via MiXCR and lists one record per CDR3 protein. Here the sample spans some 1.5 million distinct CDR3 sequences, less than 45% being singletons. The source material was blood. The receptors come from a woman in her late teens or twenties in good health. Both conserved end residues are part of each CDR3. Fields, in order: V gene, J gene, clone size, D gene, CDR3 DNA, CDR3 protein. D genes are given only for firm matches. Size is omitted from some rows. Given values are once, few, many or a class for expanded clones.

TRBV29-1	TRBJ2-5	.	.	TGCAGCGTTGATCCTGGGGAAGAGACCCAGTACTTC	CSVDPGEETQYF
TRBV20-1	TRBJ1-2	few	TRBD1	TGCAGTGCCCCTACAGGGGATCTTGGCTACACCTTC	CSAPTGDLGYTF
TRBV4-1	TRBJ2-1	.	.	TGCGCCAGCAGCCAAGTTACTGAGCAGTTCTTC	CASSQVTEQFF
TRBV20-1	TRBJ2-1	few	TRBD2	TGCAGTGCCCTGGGACTAGATAACAATGAGCAGTTCTTC	CSALGLDNNEQFF
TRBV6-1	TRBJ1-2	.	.	TGTGCCAGCAGTGAACCCCTTTACGGCTACACCTTC	CASSEPLYGYTF
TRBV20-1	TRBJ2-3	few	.	TGCAGTGCTAGAGACGGTACAGATACGCAGTATTTT	CSARDGTDTQYF
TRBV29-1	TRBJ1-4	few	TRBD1	TGCAGCGTTGGGAGACAGGGTAATGAAAAACTGTTTTTT	CSVGRQGNEKLFF
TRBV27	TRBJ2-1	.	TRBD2	TGTGCCAGCAAGTCGGCGGGAGGGTACAATGAGCAGTTCTTC	CASKSAGGYNEQFF
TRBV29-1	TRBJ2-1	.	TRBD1	TGCAGCGTTGCAGCGACAGGGGCCGGGCGGTTCTTC	CSVAATGAGRFF
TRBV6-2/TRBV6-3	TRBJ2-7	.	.	TGTGCCAGCAAAAACAACTACGAGCAGTACTTC	CASKNNYEQYF
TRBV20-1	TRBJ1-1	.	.	TGCAGTGCTAGTTCGGCAGGGAAGTGGATTAACACTGAAGCTTTCTTT	CSASSAGKWINTEAFF
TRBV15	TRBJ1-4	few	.	TGTGCCACCAGCTCCTCAGAGGCGTGGGAAAAACTGTTTTTT	CATSSSEAWEKLFF
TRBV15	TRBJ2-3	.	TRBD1	TGTGCCACCAGCACCGACAGGGGTATGGATACGCAGTATTTT	CATSTDRGMDTQYF
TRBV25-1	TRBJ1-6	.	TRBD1	TGTGCCAGCAGTGGTATGGGACAGAGTTATTCACCCCTCCACTTT	CASSGMGQSYSPLHF
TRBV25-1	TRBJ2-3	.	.	TGTGCCAGCAGTGATTCCGGGCTGACAGATACGCAGTATTTT	CASSDSGLTDTQYF
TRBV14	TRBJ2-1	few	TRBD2	TGTGCCAGTAGCCAAGATGGCGGGGGGTTGGATGAGCAGTTCTTC	CASSQDGGGLDEQFF
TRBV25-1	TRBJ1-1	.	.	TGTGCCAGCTCGTACTATAATGGGGCCGACACTGAAGCTTTCTTT	CASSYYNGADTEAFF
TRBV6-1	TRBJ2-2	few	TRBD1	TGTGCCAGCAGCGCCGACAGGGCGAACACCGGGGAGCTGTTTTTT	CASSADRANTGELFF
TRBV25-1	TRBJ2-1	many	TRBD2	TGTGCCAGCAGTGAGTGGGGGGGTCGGGGAAATGAGCAGTTCTTC	CASSEWGGRGNEQFF
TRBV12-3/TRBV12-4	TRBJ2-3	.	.	TGTGCCAGCTGCAAAGCGGCAGTTCTCGCAGATACGCAGTATTTT	CASCKAAVLADTQYF
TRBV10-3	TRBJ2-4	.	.	TGTGCCATCAGTGAGGCCGGGGTAGTAGATGAGCAGTACTTC	CAISEAGVVDEQYF
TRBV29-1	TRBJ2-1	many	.	TGCAGCGGGAGACACGGGACCCTAAATGAGCAGTTCTTC	CSGRHGTLNEQFF
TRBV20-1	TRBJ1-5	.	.	TGCAGTGCTAGATTCGGGGGAAGGGGCAATCAGCCCCAGCATTTT	CSARFGGRGNQPQHF
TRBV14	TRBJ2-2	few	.	TGTGCCAGCAGCCAAGAAGGGGACACAAGAATAACCGGGGAGCTGTTTTTT	CASSQEGDTRITGELFF
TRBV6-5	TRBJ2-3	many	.	TGTGCCAGCAGTTACGGGGAATTAAGCACAGATACGCAGTATTTT	CASSYGELSTDTQYF
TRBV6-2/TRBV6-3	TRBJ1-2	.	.	TGTGCCAGCAGTACCCTGACAGGTGGCGGCTACACCTTC	CASSTLTGGGYTF
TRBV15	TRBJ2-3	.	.	TGTGCCACCAGCAGAGAACGGTTACTCACAGATACGCAGTATTTT	CATSRERLLTDTQYF
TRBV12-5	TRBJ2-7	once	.	TGTGCTAGTACGGGGGTTGGCGAGCTAACCTCCTACAATGAGCAGTACTTC	CASTGVGELTSYNEQYF
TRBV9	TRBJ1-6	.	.	TGTGCCAGCAGCGTAATGGCAGGGGAGAGCTCACCCCTCCACTTT	CASSVMAGESSPLHF
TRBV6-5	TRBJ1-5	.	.	TGTGCCAGCAGACCAGCAGGGTTCGGAGGGAATCAGCCCCAGCATTTT	CASRPAGFGGNQPQHF
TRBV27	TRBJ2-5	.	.	TGTGCCAGCAGTTTATACCCCACAGAGACCCAGTACTTC	CASSLYPTETQYF
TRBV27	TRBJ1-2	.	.	TGTGCCAGCAAACAGGCAGGGTATGACTACACCTTC	CASKQAGYDYTF
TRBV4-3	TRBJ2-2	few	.	TGCGCCAGCAGTCTCTGGGGGGGGCACACCGGGGAGCTGTTTTTT	CASSLWGGHTGELFF
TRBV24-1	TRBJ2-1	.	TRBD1	TGTGCCACCCGGACAGGGGAACACGGTGAGCAGTTCTTC	CATRTGEHGEQFF
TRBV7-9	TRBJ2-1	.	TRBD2	TGTGCCAGCACCGATAGCGGGGGAGCCCAGTTCTTC	CASTDSGGAQFF
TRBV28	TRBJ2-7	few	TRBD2	TGTGCCAGCAGTTTCGGACTAGCGGGAGGGCCCTCCTACGAGCAGTACTTC	CASSFGLAGGPSYEQYF
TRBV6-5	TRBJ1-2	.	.	TGTGCCAGCAGTGATAATCTCAGGGGAGGCTACACCTTC	CASSDNLRGGYTF
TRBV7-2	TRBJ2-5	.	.	TGTGCCAGCAGGGGGGGATCCGAGACCCAGTACTTC	CASRGGSETQYF
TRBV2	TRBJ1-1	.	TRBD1	TGTGCCAGCAGACCACAGGGGGCAATCACTGAAGCTTTCTTT	CASRPQGAITEAFF
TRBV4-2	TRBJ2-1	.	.	TGTGCCAGCAGCCGCTCAAGACCTAGCTCCTACAATGAGCAGTTCTTC	CASSRSRPSSYNEQFF
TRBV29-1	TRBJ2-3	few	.	TGCAGCGTGGGGGGACAGTACGGCACAGATACGCAGTATTTT	CSVGGQYGTDTQYF
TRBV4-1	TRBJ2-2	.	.	TGCGCCAGCAGCCAAGAAGTCGGGGGCATGTTTTTT	CASSQEVGGMFF